A single sample gave rise to the 25 T cell receptor beta chains below, sequenced in a study of cytomegalovirus exposure and HLA in healthy donors. PCR primers comprised 60 Vbeta and 13 Jbeta primers. Some clones are missing from TCRdb's copy, which holds only in-frame ones; the method was immunoSEQ multiplex PCR. The table includes about 83,000 clones, about four fifths detected once. The sequenced sample was PBMCs. The receptor set was obtained from a woman aged 25 to 39 in good health and CMV-seronegative.

The CDR3 nucleotides are TGTGCCAGCAGCGGAATAGCGGGAGTCCTGAGAAATGAGCAGTTCTTC. Amino acids: CASSGIAGVLRNEQFF. The chain joins TRBV6-4 to TRBJ2-1, with 9 bases fitting TRBD2. The V segment lost 6 bases and the J segment 7 bases; nucleotides outside the gene matches: 13. The CDR3 has 16 amino acids. Germline CDR1 is MRHNA and CDR2 is SNTAGT.

This rearrangement joins TRBV10-1 to TRBJ2-2; 9 bases fit TRBD2. J lost 0 bases, V lost 2 bases, and 4 bases had no gene match. The CDR3 loop spans 17 amino acids. Germline V gene sequence: CDR1 WNHNN, CDR2 SYGVQD (reference sequence). In DNA form, the CDR3 reads TGCGCCAGCAGTGAGCGGGCGGGAGGGGCGAACACCGGGGAGCTGTTTTTT. This codes for CASSERAGGANTGELFF.

For the CDR3, the DNA is TGTGCCAGCAGCTTTCGAGGGGGACCTAGCTCCTACGAGCAGTACTTC. This gives the protein CASSFRGGPSSYEQYF. This rearrangement joins TRBV5-5 to TRBJ2-7; D perhaps matches TRBD1 (6 bases). With 2 bases removed from V and 0 bases from J, the gap between germline ends came to 15 bases. Germline V gives CDR1 SGHKS, CDR2 YYEKEE (reference sequence). CDR3 length: 16 amino acids.

The genes are TRBV10-2 and TRBJ1-2; a possible D gene is TRBD1 (6 bases). CDR1 is WSHSY, CDR2 SAAADI, per germline. Trimming shortened V by 5 bases and J by 9 bases, and 10 bases separated the two germline ends. CDR3 length: 11 residues. Written as DNA, the CDR3 is TGCGCCAGCAGTACAACAGGGAGCTACACCTTC. This codes for CASSTTGSYTF.

The chain has TRBV28 and TRBJ1-1; no firm D call. CDR3 length: 14 residues. The V end lost 5 bases, the J end lost 5 bases, and 15 bases lay between the germline ends. Germline lookup yields CDR1 MDHEN and CDR2 SYDVKM. The CDR3 loop is CASSHRERRTEAFF. Written as DNA, the CDR3 is TGTGCCAGCAGTCACCGGGAGCGGCGGACTGAAGCTTTCTTT. Full variable domain (missing parts from reference TRBV28 and TRBJ1-1): DVKVTQSSRYLVKRTGEKVFLECVQDMDHENMFWYRQDPGLGLRLIYFSYDVKMKEKGDIPEGYSVSREKKERFSLILESASTNQTSMYLCASSHRERRTEAFFGQGTRLTVV.

Turning to this clone: An end of the junction differs from the germline gene, which may be a read error. The chain uses TRBV7-7 and TRBJ2-1; D unresolved. The V gene's germline CDR1 is SSHAT and CDR2 FNYEAQ (reference sequence). CDR3 length: 15 amino acids. This CDR3 reads CASSPTPSSYNEQFF. The CDR3 nucleotides read TGTGCTAGCAGCCCCACCCCGAGCTCCTACAATGAGCAGTTCTTC.

J is TRBJ2-6 and V is TRBV28; 9 nucleotides agree with TRBD2. The CDR3 loop spans 18 amino acids. V lost 8 bases and J lost 4; bases outside the gene matches: 15. Germline V gene lookup returns CDR1 MDHEN and CDR2 SYDVKM. In DNA, the CDR3 is TGTGCCAGCCATATTCCCGCGGGAGGGTCTTTGGGGGCCAACGTCCTGACTTTC. It specifies CASHIPAGGSLGANVLTF.

This clone has only a few counts. The chain uses TRBV28 and TRBJ1-4; 8 bases line up with TRBD1. Germline lookup yields CDR1 MDHEN and CDR2 SYDVKM. This CDR3 has 17 amino acids. With 5 bases clipped from V and 0 bases from J, the junction kept 8 bases outside the gene matches. DNA for the CDR3: TGTGCCAGCAGTGAAGACAGGGGCCCTGCAACTAATGAAAAACTGTTTTTT. Encoded protein: CASSEDRGPATNEKLFF.

This clone was counted between two and nine times. The chain joins TRBV6-1 to TRBJ2-6; D is perhaps TRBD2 (5 bases). V was pared by 3 bases and J by 1 base, with 10 bases between. The CDR3 length is 16 residues. CDR1 and CDR2 from the germline V gene are MNHNS and SASEGT. This CDR3 reads CASSDWRLSGANVLTF. Written as DNA, the CDR3 is TGTGCCAGCAGTGATTGGAGGCTTTCTGGGGCCAACGTCCTGACTTTC.

The chain couples TRBV5-1 to TRBJ1-1; D perhaps matches TRBD1 (6 bases). Germline CDR1 SGHRS, CDR2 YFSETQ. The CDR3 runs 14 residues. V gave up 4 bases and J gave up 2 bases, with 12 bases separating them. In nucleotides, the CDR3 is TGCGCCAGCAGCCTACAGGGTGCAAACACTGAAGCTTTCTTT. Translated, it gives CASSLQGANTEAFF.

The chain combines TRBV7-6 with TRBJ2-3, with TRBD1 matching over 8 bases. Trimming removed 4 bases from V and 2 bases from J; junction bases left unmatched: 2. Germline CDR1 SGHVS, CDR2 FNYEAQ. The length of the CDR3 is 14 residues. The DNA for the CDR3 is TGTGCCAGCAGCTCAGGGGGCCCCACAGATACGCAGTATTTT. Protein sequence: CASSSGGPTDTQYF.

The genes are TRBV27 and TRBJ2-7; 9 bases are shared with TRBD1. Germline CDR1 MNHEY, CDR2 SMNVEV (reference sequence). The CDR3 covers 12 residues. With V trimmed by 8 bases and J by 7 bases, 6 bases remained unmatched. CDR3 sequence reads: CASGTGLREQYF. The CDR3, as DNA: TGTGCCAGCGGGACAGGGTTGAGGGAGCAGTACTTC.

The rearrangement links TRBV9 to TRBJ2-1; TRBD2 matches at 8 bases. This CDR3 has 16 residues. Germline CDR1 and CDR2: SGDLS and YYNGEE. V shed 0 bases and J 3 bases; nucleotides not matched to a gene: 5. CDR3 sequence: CASSVGIGGGYNEQFF. CDR3 bases: TGTGCCAGCAGCGTAGGTATCGGGGGGGGCTACAATGAGCAGTTCTTC.

This clone has just one count. The V gene is TRBV28, the J gene TRBJ2-3; the D gene is possibly TRBD1 (6 bases). Germline CDR1 MDHEN, CDR2 SYDVKM. This CDR3 is 14 amino acids long. V was pared by 5 bases and J by 0 bases, with 9 bases between. CDR3 protein: CASSTRGSTDTQYF. As DNA, the CDR3 is TGTGCCAGCAGTACTAGGGGGAGCACAGATACGCAGTATTTT.

The chain links TRBV5-1 to TRBJ2-3, with 9 bases fitting TRBD1. The CDR3 consists of 15 residues. With 1 base clipped from V and 7 bases from J, the junction kept 7 bases outside the gene matches. Germline V gene data show CDR1 as SGHRS and CDR2 as YFSETQ. CDR3 bases: TGCGCCAGCAGCTTGTTGGGGACAGGGCAAAATACGCAGTATTTT. It translates to CASSLLGTGQNTQYF.

The V call is TRBV30, the J call TRBJ1-1; 8 bases are a match to TRBD1. CDR1 is GTSNPN and CDR2 is SVGIG in the germline V gene (reference sequence). There are 17 residues in the CDR3. The V gene end was trimmed by 5 bases and the J gene end by 6 bases; junction bases not matched to a gene: 20. CDR3 loop: CAWQAGGRWLRRSEAFF. DNA for the CDR3: TGTGCCTGGCAGGCAGGGGGCCGCTGGCTTCGTCGGTCTGAAGCTTTCTTT.

V is TRBV13 and J is TRBJ1-2, with TRBD1 matching 9 bases. The V gene end was trimmed by 5 bases and the J gene end by 4 bases; junction bases not matched to a gene: 11. Germline V gene data show CDR1 as PRHDT and CDR2 as FYEKMQ (reference sequence). The CDR3 has 16 amino acids. Written as DNA, the CDR3 is TGTGCCAGCAGCCCGACCTGGACAGGGGAAGTCTATGGCTACACCTTC. It codes for CASSPTWTGEVYGYTF.

The chain couples TRBV7-2 to TRBJ2-7; TRBD1 agrees at 8 bases. With 3 bases clipped from V and 2 bases from J, the junction kept 3 bases outside the gene matches. The germline V gene encodes CDR1 SGHTA and CDR2 FQGNSA. This CDR3 region has 14 residues. Here the CDR3 DNA reads TGTGCCAGCAGCTTTCGACAGGGGACCTACGAGCAGTACTTC. Translating it yields CASSFRQGTYEQYF.

The chain links TRBV10-1 to TRBJ1-1, with D unresolved. Deletions cut 2 bases from V and 1 base from J, with 5 bases between. The CDR3 is 13 residues long. The germline gives CDR1 WNHNN, CDR2 SYGVQD (reference sequence). Here the CDR3 DNA reads TGCGCCAGCAGTGAGCAGGCGAACACTGAAGCTTTCTTT. This encodes CASSEQANTEAFF.

The genes are TRBV6-1 and TRBJ2-4; 9 bases line up with TRBD2. In germline, CDR1 is MNHNS, CDR2 SASEGT. V was pared by 1 base and J by 1 base, with 5 bases of the junction left unmatched. The CDR3 is made up of 17 amino acids. The DNA of the CDR3 is TGTGCCAGCAGTGAAGTCGGCGGGGGGGTGGCCAAAAACATTCAGTACTTC. As protein: CASSEVGGGVAKNIQYF.

The rearrangement links TRBV30 to TRBJ1-4; possibly TRBD1 for D (6 bases). V was trimmed by 4 bases and J by 6 bases, leaving 15 bases between them. This CDR3 contains 14 residues. CDR1 GTSNPN and CDR2 SVGIG come from the germline V gene (reference sequence). CDR3 region: CAWNVQGQDEKLFF. Written as DNA, the CDR3 is TGTGCCTGGAACGTCCAGGGGCAGGATGAAAAACTGTTTTTT.

A remark on this clone: One junction end does not reproduce the germline sequence, and a read error may be involved. The CDR3 DNA reads as TGCGCCAGCAGCCAAGCCAGAGCGGGCCGCTACGCGCAGTACTTC. It is translated as CASSQARAGRYAQYF. The chain employs TRBV4-3 and TRBJ2-7; a weak D match, TRBD2 (6 bases). The CDR3 runs 15 residues. Per the germline V gene, CDR1 is LGHNA and CDR2 is YSLEER.

This chain links TRBV4-1 with TRBJ2-5; 7 bases line up with TRBD2. This CDR3 is 15 amino acids long. Per germline, CDR1 MGHRA and CDR2 YSYEKL. The ends lost 1 base at V and 4 bases at J; junction bases unmatched: 6. The CDR3 sequence is CASSQVFPGGETQYF. The CDR3 DNA is TGCGCCAGCAGCCAAGTTTTCCCGGGGGGAGAGACCCAGTACTTC.

V is TRBV19 and J is TRBJ1-2; tentative D call: TRBD1 (6 bases). Germline V lookup: CDR1 LNHDA, CDR2 SQIVND (reference sequence). V was pared by 7 bases and J by 2 bases, with 8 bases between. There are 12 residues in the CDR3. The CDR3 bases are TGTGCCAGTAAAACAGGGAACTATGGCTACACCTTC. This gives the protein CASKTGNYGYTF. The complete variable domain, with remaining parts taken from reference TRBV19 and TRBJ1-2, reads DGGITQSPKYLFRKEGQNVTLSCEQNLNHDAMYWYRQDPGQGLRLIYYSQIVNDFQKGDIAEGYSVSREKKESFPLTVTSAQKNPTAFYLCASKTGNYGYTFGSGTRLTVV.

The chain is built from TRBV11-2 and TRBJ1-4; the D gene is possibly TRBD1 (5 bases). Looked up from germline, CDR1 is SGHAT and CDR2 is FQNNGV. Trimming removed 5 bases at V and 5 bases at J, with 9 bases between. The CDR3 length is 13 residues. CDR3 region: CASSRNRNEKLFF. In nucleotides, the CDR3 is TGTGCCAGCAGCCGCAACAGGAATGAAAAACTGTTTTTT.